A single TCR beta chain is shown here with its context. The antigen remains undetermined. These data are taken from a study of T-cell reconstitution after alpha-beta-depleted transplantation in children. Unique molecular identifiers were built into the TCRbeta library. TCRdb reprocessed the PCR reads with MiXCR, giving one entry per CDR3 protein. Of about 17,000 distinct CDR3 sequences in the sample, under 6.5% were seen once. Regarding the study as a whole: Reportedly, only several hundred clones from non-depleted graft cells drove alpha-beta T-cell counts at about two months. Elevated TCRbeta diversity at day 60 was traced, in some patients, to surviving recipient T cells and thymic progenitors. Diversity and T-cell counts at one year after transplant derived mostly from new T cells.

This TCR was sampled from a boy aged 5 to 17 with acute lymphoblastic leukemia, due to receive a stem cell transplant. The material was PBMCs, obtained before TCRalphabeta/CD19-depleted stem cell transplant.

The CDR3 region is CALRGSGRGFAEAFF. CDR3 DNA: TGTGCCCTCAGGGGGTCAGGTAGGGGGTTCGCTGAAGCTTTCTTT. This chain joins TRBV12-3 or TRBV12-4 and TRBJ1-1; 7 nucleotides agree with TRBD1. CDR3 size: 15 residues. Trimming removed 11 bases from V and 6 bases from J; junction bases left unmatched: 18.